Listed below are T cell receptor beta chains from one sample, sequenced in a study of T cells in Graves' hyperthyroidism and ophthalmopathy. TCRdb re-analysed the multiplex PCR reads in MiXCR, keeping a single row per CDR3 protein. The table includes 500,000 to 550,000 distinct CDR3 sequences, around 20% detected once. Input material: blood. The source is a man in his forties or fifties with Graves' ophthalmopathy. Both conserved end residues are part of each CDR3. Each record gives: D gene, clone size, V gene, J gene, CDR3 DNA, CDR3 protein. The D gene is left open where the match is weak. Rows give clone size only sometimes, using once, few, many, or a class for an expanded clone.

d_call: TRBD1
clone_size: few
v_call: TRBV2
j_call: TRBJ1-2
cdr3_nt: TGTGCCAGCAGTGGTGAACAGGGGGCTATTGGCTATGGCTACACCTTC
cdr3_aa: CASSGEQGAIGYGYTF

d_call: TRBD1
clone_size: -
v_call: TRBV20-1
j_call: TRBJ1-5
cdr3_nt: TGCAGTGCGACCGGGACAGGGTCGATAAACGGAGGTCATAGCAATCAGCCCCAGCATTTT
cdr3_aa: CSATGTGSINGGHSNQPQHF

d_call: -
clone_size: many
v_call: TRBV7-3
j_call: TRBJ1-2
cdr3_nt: TGTGCCAGCAGCTTATCTTTGGGGGGGCCTGGCTACACCTTC
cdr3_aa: CASSLSLGGPGYTF

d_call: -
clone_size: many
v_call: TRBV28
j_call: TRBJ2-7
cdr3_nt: TGTGCCACCCGGGGGCTAGCGGAATCCTACGAGCAGTACTTC
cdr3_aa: CATRGLAESYEQYF

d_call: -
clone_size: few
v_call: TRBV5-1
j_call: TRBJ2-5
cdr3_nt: TGCGCCAGCAGCTTGGCTGAAGTGCTTAGCCAAGAGACCCAGTACTTC
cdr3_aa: CASSLAEVLSQETQYF

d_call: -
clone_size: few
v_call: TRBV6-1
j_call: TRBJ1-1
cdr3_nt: TGTGCCGCCCAACGGGTCGCGAACACTGAAGCTTTCTTT
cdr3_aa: CAAQRVANTEAFF

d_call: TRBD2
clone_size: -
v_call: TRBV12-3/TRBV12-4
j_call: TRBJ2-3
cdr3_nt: TGTGCCAGCAGTCCCGCCGGGGGGGTCACAGGTACGCAGTATTTT
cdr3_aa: CASSPAGGVTGTQYF

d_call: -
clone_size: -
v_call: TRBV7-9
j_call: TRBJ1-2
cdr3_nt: TGTGCCAGCAGCCCTGACAGAAAAGTGGGGGGCTACACCTTC
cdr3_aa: CASSPDRKVGGYTF

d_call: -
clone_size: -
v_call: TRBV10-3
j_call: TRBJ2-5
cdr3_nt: TGTGCCATCAGCTTTCGGGGGACCCAGTACTTC
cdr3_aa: CAISFRGTQYF

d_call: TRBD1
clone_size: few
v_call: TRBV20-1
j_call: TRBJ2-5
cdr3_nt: TGCAGTGCTAGAGATCGAATCCGGACAGGGGAACGAGAGACCCAGTACTTC
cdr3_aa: CSARDRIRTGERETQYF

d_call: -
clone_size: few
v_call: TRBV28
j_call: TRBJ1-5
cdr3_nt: TGTGCCAGCAGTTTAAAGGGCGGAACTAGCAATCAGCCCCAGCACTTT
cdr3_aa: CASSLKGGTSNQPQHF

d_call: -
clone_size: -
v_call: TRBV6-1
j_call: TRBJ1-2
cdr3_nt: TGTGCCACCGCTTTGGGGGGCTATGGCTACACCTTC
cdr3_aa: CATALGGYGYTF

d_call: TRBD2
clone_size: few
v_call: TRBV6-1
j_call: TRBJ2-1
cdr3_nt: TGTGCCAGCACCTATACTAGCGGGAGCAGAAATGAGCAGTTCTTC
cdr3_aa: CASTYTSGSRNEQFF

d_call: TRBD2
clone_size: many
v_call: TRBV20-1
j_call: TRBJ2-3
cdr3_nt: TGCAGTGCTAGGGGAGCTGGGGGGGGAAGCACAGATACGCAGTATTTT
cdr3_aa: CSARGAGGGSTDTQYF

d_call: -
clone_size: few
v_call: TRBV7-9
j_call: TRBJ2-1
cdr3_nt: TGTGCCAGCAGCCCTGCATGGTCGGAGAGCTCCTACAATGAGCAGTTCTTC
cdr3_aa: CASSPAWSESSYNEQFF